Below are 21 T cell receptor beta chains sequenced from a single sample in a study of CD8+ T cells in alopecia areata. Investigators isolated RNA and reverse transcribed it into cDNA to act as the sequencing template. The method was immunoSEQ multiplex PCR; TCRdb's version includes in-frame clones alone and lacks a portion of them. The repertoire holds 200,000 to 250,000 clones, with around three fifths as singletons. Noted treatment: oral pan-JAK inhibitor, 5-10 mg twice daily. Here the sequenced sample was CD4+ T cells sorted from blood, taken at week 4, from a patient treated with tofacitinib. Source of these receptors: a human donor with alopecia areata.

The chain uses TRBV23-1 and TRBJ1-5; possibly TRBD1 for D (6 bases). TRBV23-1 is an ORF for which the function is uncertain. V gave up 0 bases and J gave up 6 bases, with 18 bases separating them. The CDR3 spans 17 residues. CDR3 bases: TGCGCCAGCAGTCAATCGTTTTTGGGGGGCGGCCGTCAGCCCCAGCATTTT. This gives the protein CASSQSFLGGGRQPQHF.

The J gene is TRBJ1-1, the V gene TRBV18; D is unresolved. V gave up 3 bases and J gave up 1 base, with 15 bases separating them. CDR3 size: 16 residues. Germline V gene lookup returns CDR1 KGHSH and CDR2 LQKENI. The CDR3 DNA is TGTGCCAGCTCACCTATATCGACGGTTACGAACACTGAAGCTTTCTTT. Protein sequence: CASSPISTVTNTEAFF.

The chain is built from TRBV7-2 and TRBJ2-1; no firm D call. V gave up 2 bases and J gave up 11 bases, with 22 bases separating them. The germline V gene encodes CDR1 SGHTA and CDR2 FQGNSA. The CDR3 contains 16 residues. CDR3 nucleotides: TGTGCCAGCAGCTTAACTCCGGGTCCCACCCCTAGTAAGCAGTTCTTC. It specifies CASSLTPGPTPSKQFF. Combining the CDR3 with reference TRBV7-2 and TRBJ2-1 gives the whole variable domain GAGVSQSPSNKVTEKGKDVELRCDPISGHTALYWYRQSLGQGLEFLIYFQGNSAPDKSGLPSDRFSAERTGGSVSTLTIQRTQQEDSAVYLCASSLTPGPTPSKQFFGPGTRLTVL.

This rearrangement joins TRBV7-2 to TRBJ2-1; either TRBD1 or TRBD2 may fit D (5 bases each). This CDR3 spans 17 amino acids. Germline V gene lookup returns CDR1 SGHTA and CDR2 FQGNSA. V was shortened by 5 bases and J by 2 bases, with 19 bases between the two germline ends. The CDR3 spells CASSPRHGTGAYNEQFF. In nucleotides, the CDR3 is TGTGCCAGCAGCCCGCGACACGGGACGGGCGCCTACAATGAGCAGTTCTTC.

This clone was detected only a few times. The chain is built from TRBV14 and TRBJ2-3; D ambiguous. The germline gives CDR1 SGHDN, CDR2 FVKESK. This CDR3 has 13 amino acids. V lost 3 bases and J lost 4, with 8 bases in between. For the CDR3, the DNA is TGTGCCAGCAGCCATGTGGTAGCAGATACGCAGTATTTT. Translating it yields CASSHVVADTQYF.

The rearrangement uses TRBV7-2 and TRBJ2-5; either TRBD1 or TRBD2 may supply D (5 bases each). CDR1 and CDR2 (germline): SGHTA, FQGNSA. The CDR3 extends over 13 amino acids. Trimming cost V 2 bases and J 6 bases, with 10 bases left between them. DNA for the CDR3: TGTGCCAGCAGCTTACTCGAGGGACAGACCCAGTACTTC. It codes for CASSLLEGQTQYF. Drawing the rest from reference TRBV7-2 and TRBJ2-5, the complete variable domain is GAGVSQSPSNKVTEKGKDVELRCDPISGHTALYWYRQSLGQGLEFLIYFQGNSAPDKSGLPSDRFSAERTGGSVSTLTIQRTQQEDSAVYLCASSLLEGQTQYFGPGTRLLVL.

The V call is TRBV7-2, the J call TRBJ1-2; tentatively, D is TRBD1 (5 bases). The CDR3 totals 13 residues. The V gene lost 2 bases and the J gene lost 8 bases, with 12 bases spanning the gap. Germline V gives CDR1 SGHTA, CDR2 FQGNSA. The CDR3, as DNA: TGTGCCAGCAGCTTAACCACGGAGGGGGGCTACACCTTC. Its translation is CASSLTTEGGYTF.

The gene calls are TRBV7-8 and TRBJ1-5; D is undetermined. This CDR3 is 17 amino acids long. Germline V gives CDR1 SGHVS, CDR2 FQNEAQ. The V and J ends lost 6 bases and 0 bases respectively, with 18 bases between them. The CDR3 loop reads CASSYERTLLSNQPQHF. The CDR3 DNA sequence: TGTGCCAGCAGTTACGAAAGGACCCTACTTAGCAATCAGCCCCAGCATTTT.

This chain links TRBV7-9 with TRBJ1-6; possibly TRBD1 for D (5 bases). V was trimmed by 5 bases and J by 8 bases, leaving 13 bases between them. This CDR3 is 14 amino acids long. Germline V gene lookup returns CDR1 SEHNR and CDR2 FQNEAQ (reference sequence). CDR3 protein: CASSAQDRYSPLHF. The CDR3, as DNA: TGTGCCAGCAGCGCACAGGATAGGTATTCACCCCTCCACTTT.

This clone was recorded once. The chain joins TRBV29-1 to TRBJ1-5; D not resolved. The CDR3 covers 17 residues. Between the trimmed V and J ends, which lost 6 bases and 0 bases, there was a span of 21 bases. Germline-derived CDR1 and CDR2 are SQVTM and ANQGSEA. The CDR3 loop is CSVSGGVRLYSNQPQHF. The CDR3, as DNA: TGCAGCGTCAGCGGCGGAGTCAGGCTGTATAGCAATCAGCCCCAGCATTTT. Full variable domain (missing parts from reference TRBV29-1 and TRBJ1-5): SAVISQKPSRDICQRGTSLTIQCQVDSQVTMMFWYRQQPGQSLTLIATANQGSEATYESGFVIDKFPISRPNLTFSTLTVSNMSPEDSSIYLCSVSGGVRLYSNQPQHFGDGTRLSIL.

The V and J genes are TRBV4-3 and TRBJ1-6; D is unresolved. Trimming removed 0 bases at V and 6 bases at J, with 3 bases between. Germline CDR1 is LGHNA and CDR2 is YSLEER. This CDR3 region has 13 residues. The CDR3 nucleotides read TGCGCCAGCAGCCAAGAAAGTAATTCACCCCTCCACTTT. It encodes CASSQESNSPLHF.

The table lists this clone with a few counts. The CDR3 loop is CASIYTNTEAFF. The CDR3 DNA sequence: TGTGCCAGCATATACACTAACACTGAAGCTTTCTTT. The chain is built from TRBV6-6 and TRBJ1-1; D ambiguous. CDR1 is MNHNY and CDR2 is SVGAGI in the germline V gene (reference sequence). Trimming shortened V by 7 bases and J by 2 bases, and 8 bases separated the two germline ends. CDR3 length equals 12 residues.

The chain uses TRBV7-2 and TRBJ2-5; D ambiguous. The CDR3 length is 13 residues. The germline V gene has CDR1 SGHTA and CDR2 FQGNSA. V was shortened by 1 base and J by 3 bases, with 6 bases between the two germline ends. In nucleotides, the CDR3 is TGTGCCAGCAGCTTAGGGACGAAAGAGACCCAGTACTTC. This encodes CASSLGTKETQYF.

This clone was seen a single time. The chain recombines TRBV5-4 with TRBJ2-3, with TRBD1 as a possible D gene (6 bases). The CDR3 extends over 17 amino acids. CDR1 is SGHNT, CDR2 YYREEE, per germline (reference sequence). Trimming shortened V by 4 bases and J by 6 bases, and 24 bases separated the two germline ends. The CDR3 bases are TGTGCCAGCAGCCGCCCCCGGGACACGTGGGGGATCGATACGCAGTATTTT. This sequence encodes CASSRPRDTWGIDTQYF.

The V call is TRBV4-3, the J call TRBJ2-5, with 7 bases identical to TRBD2. This CDR3 comprises 15 residues. Germline loops: CDR1 LGHNA, CDR2 YSLEER. Losses at the gene ends were 0 bases for V and 5 bases for J; bases not matched to a gene: 6. The CDR3 DNA sequence: TGCGCCAGCAGCCAAGAAGGATTGACTAGCGAGACCCAGTACTTC. Translated, it gives CASSQEGLTSETQYF.

The gene calls are TRBV30 and TRBJ1-2; tentative D call: TRBD1 (5 bases). V shed 4 bases and J shed 5 bases, with 17 bases lying between them. The CDR3 has 14 residues. The germline V gene has CDR1 GTSNPN and CDR2 SVGIG (reference sequence). The CDR3 spells CAWNRGLSTYGYTF. For the CDR3, the DNA is TGTGCCTGGAATAGGGGACTCAGCACTTATGGCTACACCTTC.

V is TRBV7-9 and J is TRBJ2-7, with D perhaps TRBD2 (6 bases). From germline, CDR1 is SEHNR and CDR2 FQNEAQ (reference sequence). The CDR3 runs to 13 residues. Trimming cost V 4 bases and J 4 bases, with 11 bases left between them. This chain's CDR3 is CASSSRGGYEQYF. DNA of the CDR3: TGTGCCAGCAGCTCGCGGGGAGGATACGAGCAGTACTTC.

This clone was detected only once. The V gene is TRBV30, the J gene TRBJ1-1; D possibly corresponds to TRBD1 (6 bases). Trimming removed 3 bases from V and 3 bases from J, with 14 bases in between. The CDR3 is 14 amino acids. CDR1 and CDR2 from the germline V gene are GTSNPN and SVGIG (reference sequence). Here the CDR3 reads CAWRVKGGYTEAFF. The DNA for the CDR3 is TGTGCCTGGAGGGTTAAAGGGGGGTACACTGAAGCTTTCTTT.

This clone has more than one count but fewer than ten. V usage is TRBV2 and J usage is TRBJ1-1; TRBD1 might be the D (5 bases). Germline CDR1 is SNHLY and CDR2 is FYNNEI. The CDR3 runs to 13 residues. V shed 8 bases and J shed 0 bases, with 10 bases lying between them. The CDR3 loop is CASLQGMNTEAFF. DNA of the CDR3: TGTGCCAGCCTCCAGGGCATGAACACTGAAGCTTTCTTT.

The chain carries TRBV19 and TRBJ2-7; 9 bases are a match to TRBD1. The junction had 5 bases not matched to a gene; V was cut back by 4 bases and J by 4 bases. This CDR3 comprises 14 residues. Per the germline V gene, CDR1 is LNHDA and CDR2 is SQIVND (reference sequence). The CDR3 is CASSTGTGSYEQYF. DNA of the CDR3: TGTGCCAGTAGTACCGGGACAGGGTCATACGAGCAGTACTTC.

The chain links TRBV19 to TRBJ2-3; D gene uncertain. The CDR3 has 11 residues. Germline V gene lookup returns CDR1 LNHDA and CDR2 SQIVND (reference sequence). V lost 7 bases and J lost 13, with 15 bases in between. The CDR3 reads CASTDGPTEYF. The DNA for the CDR3 is TGTGCCAGTACCGACGGCCCGACGGAGTATTTT.